The 23 T cell receptor beta chains below come from one sample, sequenced in a study of blood T cell repertoires in COVID-19. Using immunoSEQ multiplex PCR, the repertoire was profiled, and TCRdb retains in-frame clones only, with some absent. This sample has about 160,000 clones; roughly 88% occur once, and the top ten carry 0.95% to 1.5%. Sequencing was done on a sample of peripheral blood. These receptors all come from a man in his fifties or sixties who had recovered from COVID-19.

Comments on this clone: This specimen includes other DNA sequences encoding the same CDR3. This chain connects TRBV7-3 to TRBJ2-3; D possibly corresponds to TRBD2 (7 bases). V was clipped by 3 bases and J by 4 bases, with 11 bases between them. The CDR3 is 14 amino acids. In germline, CDR1 is SGHTA, CDR2 FQGTGA. CDR3 sequence reads: CASSLGGGPDTQYF. The DNA for the CDR3 is TGTGCCAGCAGCTTGGGCGGGGGCCCAGATACGCAGTATTTT. Variable domain in full (rest from reference TRBV7-3 and TRBJ2-3): GAGVSQTPSNKVTEKGKYVELRCDPISGHTALYWYRQSLGQGPEFLIYFQGTGAADDSGLPNDRFFAVRPEGSVSTLKIQRTERGDSAVYLCASSLGGGPDTQYFGPGTRLTVL.

In DNA, the CDR3 is TGTGCCAGCAGTCCTCCGGGACAGAGATACACAGATACGCAGTATTTT. Encoded protein: CASSPPGQRYTDTQYF. V and J are TRBV25-1 and TRBJ2-3; 7 positions agree with TRBD1. Germline V gene data show CDR1 as MGHDK and CDR2 as SYGVNS. V gave up 5 bases and J gave up 2 bases; unmatched junction bases: 10. This CDR3 is built from 16 residues.

DNA of the CDR3: TGTGCCAGCAGCTTAATGAGGTCGGTTGATGAATCCGAGCAGTACTTC. Its translation: CASSLMRSVDESEQYF. The chain employs TRBV11-1 and TRBJ2-7, with D unresolved. V was shortened by 2 bases and J by 6 bases, with 20 bases between the two germline ends. The CDR3 runs 16 residues. Per the germline V gene, CDR1 is SGHAT and CDR2 is FQDESV (reference sequence).

The chain employs TRBV5-1 and TRBJ2-5, with 10 positions matching TRBD2. Looked up from germline, CDR1 is SGHRS and CDR2 is YFSETQ. This CDR3 is built from 16 residues. The V segment lost 0 bases and the J segment 3 bases; nucleotides outside the gene matches: 5. In DNA form, the CDR3 reads TGCGCCAGCAGCTTGGATCCCGGACTAGCGGAAGAGACCCAGTACTTC. Its protein product is CASSLDPGLAEETQYF.

The chain has TRBV7-3 and TRBJ1-1; D gene uncertain. V lost 2 bases, J lost 1 base, and 8 bases lay in between. Germline V CDR1 and CDR2: SGHTA, FQGTGA. This CDR3 is built from 14 residues. The chain's CDR3 is CASSLGPQNTEAFF. Written as DNA, the CDR3 is TGTGCCAGCAGCTTAGGGCCACAGAACACTGAAGCTTTCTTT.

V gene TRBV25-1 combines with J gene TRBJ2-2, with 9 bases identical to TRBD1. The CDR3 loop spans 13 amino acids. The trim removed 6 bases at V and 7 bases at J, leaving 3 bases unmatched. The germline V gene encodes CDR1 MGHDK and CDR2 SYGVNS. The CDR3, as DNA: TGTGCCAGCAGACAGGGGGCGGTCGGGGAGCTGTTTTTT. Translating it yields CASRQGAVGELFF.

In its sample, this clone was seen once. The chain carries TRBV11-1 and TRBJ1-6; 7 nucleotides agree with TRBD1. CDR3 length equals 16 residues. Germline V gene data show CDR1 as SGHAT and CDR2 as FQDESV (reference sequence). The V gene end was trimmed by 0 bases and the J gene end by 7 bases; junction bases not matched to a gene: 6. CDR3 sequence reads: CASSLAPDRRNSPLHF. CDR3 DNA: TGTGCCAGCAGCTTAGCCCCGGACAGGCGGAATTCACCCCTCCACTTT.

The chain is built from TRBV29-1 and TRBJ1-1, with a weak D call TRBD1 (6 bases). This CDR3 spans 11 amino acids. Germline loops: CDR1 SQVTM, CDR2 ANQGSEA. V lost 6 bases and J 3 bases, leaving 8 bases between the germline ends. The DNA for the CDR3 is TGCAGCGTAGAGGGGGACACTGAAGCTTTCTTT. This sequence encodes CSVEGDTEAFF. Based on the CDR3 plus reference TRBV29-1 and TRBJ1-1, the full variable domain is SAVISQKPSRDICQRGTSLTIQCQVDSQVTMMFWYRQQPGQSLTLIATANQGSEATYESGFVIDKFPISRPNLTFSTLTVSNMSPEDSSIYLCSVEGDTEAFFGQGTRLTVV.

This clone was picked up one time. The chain joins TRBV19 to TRBJ1-5, with D perhaps matching TRBD1 (5 bases). Germline CDR1 and CDR2: LNHDA and SQIVND (reference sequence). V was trimmed by 5 bases and J by 5 bases, leaving 16 bases between them. CDR3 length equals 15 residues. This CDR3 reads CASSFRTSRYQPQHF. CDR3 DNA sequence: TGTGCCAGTAGTTTTCGGACAAGTAGGTATCAGCCCCAGCATTTT.

The V call is TRBV7-8, the J call TRBJ1-6; 8 bases are a match to TRBD1. J gave up 0 bases and V 1 base, and 5 bases lay outside the gene matches. Germline CDR1 and CDR2: SGHVS and FQNEAQ. The CDR3 contains 18 residues. In DNA, the CDR3 is TGTGCCAGCAGCTTAGGCGGACAGGGAAGCTCCTATAATTCACCCCTCCACTTT. Translation: CASSLGGQGSSYNSPLHF.

The genes are TRBV9 and TRBJ1-4; 8 positions agree with TRBD1. From germline, CDR1 is SGDLS and CDR2 YYNGEE. Germline trimming cut 3 bases from V and 8 bases from J; bases unmatched to any gene: 9. There are 15 residues in the CDR3. The CDR3 loop reads CASSASDREREKLFF. Here the CDR3 DNA reads TGTGCCAGCAGCGCCTCGGACAGGGAACGCGAAAAACTGTTTTTT. The full variable domain, with the rest looked up from reference TRBV9 and TRBJ1-4, is DSGVTQTPKHLITATGQRVTLRCSPRSGDLSVYWYQQSLDQGLQFLIQYYNGEERAKGNILERFSAQQFPDLHSELNLSSLELGDSALYFCASSASDREREKLFFGSGTQLSVL.

The V gene is TRBV5-1, the J gene TRBJ2-1; 11 bases fit TRBD2. This CDR3 region has 16 residues. J lost 7 bases, V lost 1 base, and 7 bases had no gene match. Germline CDR1 and CDR2: SGHRS and YFSETQ. The CDR3 DNA sequence: TGCGCCAGCAGCTTGTTGGCTAGCGGGGGGAGTAATGAGCAGTTCTTC. It encodes CASSLLASGGSNEQFF.

V usage is TRBV27 and J usage is TRBJ2-1; D remains ambiguous. This CDR3 region has 15 residues. Looked up from germline, CDR1 is MNHEY and CDR2 is SMNVEV (reference sequence). The V and J ends lost 8 bases and 8 bases respectively, with 22 bases between them. The DNA for the CDR3 is TGTGCCAGCTCTTTCAGCTGGGCAGGCCTGGATGAGCAGTTCTTC. Translating it yields CASSFSWAGLDEQFF.

The chain uses TRBV19 and TRBJ2-7; D possibly corresponds to TRBD1 (8 bases). This CDR3 region has 15 residues. Germline-derived CDR1 and CDR2 are LNHDA and SQIVND (reference sequence). V dropped 6 bases and J dropped 7 bases, with 22 bases sitting between them. CDR3 in amino acids: CASSWTLTGGGEQYF. The CDR3 DNA follows: TGTGCCAGTAGCTGGACGCTAACAGGGGGGGGAGAGCAGTACTTC. Filled out from reference TRBV19 and TRBJ2-7, the complete variable domain reads DGGITQSPKYLFRKEGQNVTLSCEQNLNHDAMYWYRQDPGQGLRLIYYSQIVNDFQKGDIAEGYSVSREKKESFPLTVTSAQKNPTAFYLCASSWTLTGGGEQYFGPGTRLTVT.

The chain joins TRBV12-3 or TRBV12-4 to TRBJ2-1; TRBD2 agrees at 7 bases. The trim removed 6 bases at V and 4 bases at J, leaving 0 bases unmatched. The CDR3 loop spans 12 amino acids. CDR3 sequence: CASRGGYNEQFF. In DNA, the CDR3 is TGTGCCAGCAGGGGGGGGTACAATGAGCAGTTCTTC.

The genes are TRBV5-1 and TRBJ1-1; D uncertain. CDR3 length: 15 residues. The V and J ends lost 0 bases and 4 bases respectively, with 13 bases between them. Germline CDR1 is SGHRS and CDR2 is YFSETQ. CDR3 protein: CASSLVEGGGTEAFF. In DNA, the CDR3 is TGCGCCAGCAGCTTGGTGGAGGGCGGTGGCACTGAAGCTTTCTTT.

The genes are TRBV11-3 and TRBJ2-3; 13 bases are shared with TRBD2. Trimming at V came to 5 bases and at J to 1 base, leaving 6 bases not matched to a gene. CDR3 length: 17 residues. Germline assignment: CDR1 SGHNT and CDR2 YENEEA. The CDR3 sequence: CASSTGTSGVGTDTQYF. The DNA of the CDR3 is TGTGCCAGCAGCACGGGGACTAGCGGGGTTGGCACAGATACGCAGTATTTT.

The rearrangement joins TRBV13 to TRBJ1-2, with D unclear. Germline lookup yields CDR1 PRHDT and CDR2 FYEKMQ (reference sequence). The CDR3 consists of 16 residues. Trimming stripped 5 bases from V and 3 bases from J, with 19 bases between. The CDR3 DNA follows: TGTGCCAGCAGCCCCAGAGGGAGTCGTATGGACTATGGCTACACCTTC. It encodes CASSPRGSRMDYGYTF.

The J gene is TRBJ2-7, the V gene TRBV30; 10 bases fit TRBD1. Germline CDR1 and CDR2: GTSNPN and SVGIG (reference sequence). The CDR3 extends over 14 amino acids. The trim removed 2 bases at V and 3 bases at J, leaving 4 bases unmatched. This CDR3 reads CAWSYRDRGYEQYF. The CDR3, as DNA: TGTGCCTGGAGTTACCGGGACAGGGGCTACGAGCAGTACTTC.

In DNA form, the CDR3 reads TGCGCCAGCAGCCAAGCGGGGGTCATGCATACGCAGTATTTT. It translates to CASSQAGVMHTQYF. This rearrangement joins TRBV4-1 to TRBJ2-3; TRBD2 might be the D (6 bases). This CDR3 has 14 residues. Germline V gives CDR1 MGHRA, CDR2 YSYEKL. Trimming shortened V by 1 base and J by 7 bases, and 12 bases separated the two germline ends.

V and J are TRBV12-3 or TRBV12-4 and TRBJ1-2; D not resolved. The CDR3 loop spans 12 amino acids. V was cut by 7 bases and J by 7 bases, with 13 bases left in between. DNA of the CDR3: TGTGCCAGCACCCGAGTACGCGGTGGCTACACCTTC. Amino acid sequence: CASTRVRGGYTF.

This chain connects TRBV7-3 to TRBJ2-3; 10 nucleotides match TRBD2. The CDR3 is 15 amino acids. Germline V lookup: CDR1 SGHTA, CDR2 FQGTGA. V dropped 5 bases and J dropped 1; count of bases not matched to a gene: 3. This CDR3 reads CASSTLAGGTDTQYF. CDR3 DNA: TGTGCCAGCAGCACTCTAGCGGGGGGCACAGATACGCAGTATTTT.

The chain is built from TRBV9 and TRBJ2-7; TRBD2 aligns across 9 bases. Germline V gene data show CDR1 as SGDLS and CDR2 as YYNGEE. The junction had 3 bases not matched to a gene; V was cut back by 2 bases and J by 3 bases. This CDR3 has 14 residues. CDR3 coding DNA: TGTGCCAGCAGCGTCGTAGCGGGGGACTACGAGCAGTACTTC. Its translation is CASSVVAGDYEQYF. Based on the CDR3 plus reference TRBV9 and TRBJ2-7, the full variable domain is DSGVTQTPKHLITATGQRVTLRCSPRSGDLSVYWYQQSLDQGLQFLIQYYNGEERAKGNILERFSAQQFPDLHSELNLSSLELGDSALYFCASSVVAGDYEQYFGPGTRLTVT.